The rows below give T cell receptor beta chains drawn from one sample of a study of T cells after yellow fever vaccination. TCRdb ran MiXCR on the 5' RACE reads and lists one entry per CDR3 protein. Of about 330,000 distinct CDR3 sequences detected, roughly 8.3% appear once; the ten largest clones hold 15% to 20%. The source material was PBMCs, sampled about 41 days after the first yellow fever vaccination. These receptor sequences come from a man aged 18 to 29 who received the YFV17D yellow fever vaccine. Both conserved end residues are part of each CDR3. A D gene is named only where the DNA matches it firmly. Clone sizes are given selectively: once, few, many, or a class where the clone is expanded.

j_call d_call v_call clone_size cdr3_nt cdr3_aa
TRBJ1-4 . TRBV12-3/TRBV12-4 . TGTGCCAGCAGACAGGGATTTAATGAAAAACTGTTTTTT CASRQGFNEKLFF
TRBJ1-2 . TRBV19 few TGTGCCAGTAGTATGTTTGGAAGGGTCTATGGCTACACCTTC CASSMFGRVYGYTF
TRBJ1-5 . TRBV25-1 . TGTGCCAGCAGTGAATTAGAAGGGGACCCGGCTCAGCCCCAGCATTTT CASSELEGDPAQPQHF
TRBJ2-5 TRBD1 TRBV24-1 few TGTGCCACCAGTGATCAGGGGGCGGGAGAGACCCAGTACTTC CATSDQGAGETQYF
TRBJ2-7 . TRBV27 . TGTGCCAGCAGTTTAGGCAGGGGGGCCTACGAGCAGTACTTC CASSLGRGAYEQYF
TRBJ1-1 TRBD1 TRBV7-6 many TGTGCCAGCAGCGGCAGGGGGCGAACTGAAGCTTTCTTT CASSGRGRTEAFF
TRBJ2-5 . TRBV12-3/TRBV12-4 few TGTGCCAGCAGTCTCAGGACAGTCAAAGAGACCCAGTACTTC CASSLRTVKETQYF
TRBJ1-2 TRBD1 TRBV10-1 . TGCGCCAGCATACGGGACAGTCATCATGGCTACACCTTC CASIRDSHHGYTF
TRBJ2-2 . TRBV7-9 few TGTGCCAGCAGCCACACCCCGAGGGGGAACACCGGGGAGCTGTTTTTT CASSHTPRGNTGELFF
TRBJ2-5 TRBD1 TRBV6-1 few TGTGCCAGCAGATCGGGACAGGGGGGAGAGACCCAGTACTTC CASRSGQGGETQYF
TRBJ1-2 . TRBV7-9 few TGTGCCAGCAGCCGGGAGGCGGAAAGGGGTAGCTATGGCTACACCTTC CASSREAERGSYGYTF
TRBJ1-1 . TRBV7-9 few TGTGCCAGCAGCTTTAGGGGGTCGGAGGAGGCTGAAGCTTTCTTT CASSFRGSEEAEAFF
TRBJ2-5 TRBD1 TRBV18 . TGTGCCAGCTCTCTTCGGACAGGGGGAGATGAGACCCAGTACTTC CASSLRTGGDETQYF
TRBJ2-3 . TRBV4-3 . TGCGCCAGCAGCCAAGATTCGACGGGAAGCACAGATACGCAGTATTTT CASSQDSTGSTDTQYF
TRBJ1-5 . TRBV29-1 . TGCAGCGTTGAAATGGGCGGGAATCAGCCCCAGCATTTT CSVEMGGNQPQHF
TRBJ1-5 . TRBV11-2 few TGTGCCAGCAGCTTAGGGTATGCCAGGGAGCAAAATCAGCCCCAGCATTTT CASSLGYAREQNQPQHF
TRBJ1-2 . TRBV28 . TGTGCCAGCTGGAGGGGGGCCTCACTTTCCTATGGCTACACCTTC CASWRGASLSYGYTF
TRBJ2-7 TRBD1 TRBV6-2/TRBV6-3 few TGTGCCAGCGGCGGACAGGGGGCCTACGAGCAGTACTTC CASGGQGAYEQYF
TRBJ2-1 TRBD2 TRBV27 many TGTGCCAGCAAGGTAGCGGGGGGGAACAATGAGCAGTTCTTC CASKVAGGNNEQFF
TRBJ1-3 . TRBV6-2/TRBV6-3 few TGTGCCAGCAGTTATTCGGGGGCGTACGGAAACACCATATATTTT CASSYSGAYGNTIYF
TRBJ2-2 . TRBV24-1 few TGTGCCACCAGTGGGGGGGATTACGCCGGGGAGCTGTTTTTT CATSGGDYAGELFF
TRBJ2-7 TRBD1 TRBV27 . TGTGCCAGCAGTTTCGGACAGGGGAGTTTCTACGAGCAGTACTTC CASSFGQGSFYEQYF
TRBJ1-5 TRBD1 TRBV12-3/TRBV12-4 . TGTGCCAGCAGCCGACAGGGGAGGTTTCAGCCCCAGCATTTT CASSRQGRFQPQHF
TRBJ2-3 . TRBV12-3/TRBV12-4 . TGTGCCAGCAGCCTCAGGGAAAGCACAGATACGCAGTATTTT CASSLRESTDTQYF
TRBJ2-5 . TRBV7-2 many TGTGCCAGCCTGAGGGGGGAGACCCAGTACTTC CASLRGETQYF
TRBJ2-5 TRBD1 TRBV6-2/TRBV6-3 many TGTGCCAGCAGCCGCGGACAGGGCTTAGACGAGACCCAGTACTTC CASSRGQGLDETQYF
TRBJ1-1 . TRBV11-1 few TGTGCCAGCGGTGTTATCATGAACACTGAAGCTTTCTTT CASGVIMNTEAFF
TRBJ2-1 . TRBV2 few TGTGCCAGCAGGGGGTTGCATGAGCAGTTCTTC CASRGLHEQFF
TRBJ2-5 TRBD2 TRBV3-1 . TGTGCCAGCAGCCCCGAAGGCATGGCGGGGGGGCGAGAGACCCAGTACTTC CASSPEGMAGGRETQYF
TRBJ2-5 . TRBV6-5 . TGTGCCAGCAGTAACCCAGGGGACCAAGAGACCCAGTACTTC CASSNPGDQETQYF
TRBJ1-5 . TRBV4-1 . TGCGCCAGCAGCCAAGGGACCCATAGCAATCAGCCCCAGCATTTT CASSQGTHSNQPQHF
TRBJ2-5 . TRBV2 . TGTGCCAGCAGTCCGACACCGGGACAAGAGGTCCAAGAGACCCAGTACTTC CASSPTPGQEVQETQYF
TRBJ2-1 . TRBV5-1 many TGCGCCAGCAGCTACCCAGGGATTGACGGGGGTGAGCAGTTCTTC CASSYPGIDGGEQFF
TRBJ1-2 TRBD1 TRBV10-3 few TGTGCCATCTCGGGGACAGGGTTCGTCTACACCTTC CAISGTGFVYTF
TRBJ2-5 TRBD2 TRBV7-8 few TGTGCCAGCAGCTTAGTTACGACCGGACTAGCGGGGGGTAAGACCCAGTACTTC CASSLVTTGLAGGKTQYF
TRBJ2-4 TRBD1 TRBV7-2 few TGTGCCAGCAGCTTAGGTTTACAGGGGGAAAACATTCAGTACTTC CASSLGLQGENIQYF
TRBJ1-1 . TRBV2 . TGTGCCAGCAGGTATCACGGGCCGAACACTGAAGCTTTCTTT CASRYHGPNTEAFF
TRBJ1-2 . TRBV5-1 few TGCGCCAGCAGCTTTGGGGGGCTTGATGGCTACACCTTC CASSFGGLDGYTF
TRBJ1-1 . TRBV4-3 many TGCGCCAGCAGCCAAGATTGGCAGGATTTTGAAGCTTTCTTT CASSQDWQDFEAFF
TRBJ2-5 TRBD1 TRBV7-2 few TGTGCCAGCAGCTGCAGGGGGCGCACAGAGACCCAGTACTTC CASSCRGRTETQYF
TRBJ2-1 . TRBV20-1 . TGCAGTGCTCGAGCCTACCATGTCGGGGACGAGCAGTTCTTC CSARAYHVGDEQFF
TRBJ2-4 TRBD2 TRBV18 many TGTGCCAGCTCACCCGCGGGGGTTAAGATGAACATTCAGTACTTC CASSPAGVKMNIQYF
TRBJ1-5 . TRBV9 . TGTGCCAGCAGCCGCGGACAAGGGGCATGGCAGCCCCAGCATTTT CASSRGQGAWQPQHF
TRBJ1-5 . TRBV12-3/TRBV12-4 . TGTGCCAGCAGTTTACGCCAGGAACAGCCCCAGCATTTT CASSLRQEQPQHF
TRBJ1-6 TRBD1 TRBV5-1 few TGCGCCAGCAGCCCAGGACAGGGTCCCTTTAATTCACCCCTCCACTTT CASSPGQGPFNSPLHF
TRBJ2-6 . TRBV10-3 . TGTGCCACCCTTCTCTGGGGGCCGGGCTCTGGGGCCAACGTCCTGACTTTC CATLLWGPGSGANVLTF
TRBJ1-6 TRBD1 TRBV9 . TGTGCCAGCAGCGTAGGCCGGGACAGGGCAAAGGGGAATTCACCCCTCCACTTT CASSVGRDRAKGNSPLHF
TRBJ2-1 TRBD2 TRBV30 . TGTGCCTGGAGTGTCGGGAGGGGCAATGAGCAGTTCTTC CAWSVGRGNEQFF
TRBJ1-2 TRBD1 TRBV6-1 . TGTGCCAGCAGTCGCCAGACAGGGGAAGGCTACACCTTC CASSRQTGEGYTF
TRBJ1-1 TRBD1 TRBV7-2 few TGTGCCAGCAGCTCGTGGACAGGGACCTTGAACACTGAAGCTTTCTTT CASSSWTGTLNTEAFF
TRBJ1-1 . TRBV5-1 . TGCGCCAGCAGCTTAGGGGGAGGGGGGATCATGAACACTGAAGCTTTCTTT CASSLGGGGIMNTEAFF
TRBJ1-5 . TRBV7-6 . TGTGCCAGCAGCTTAGCTGACGGCCAGCCCCAGCATTTT CASSLADGQPQHF
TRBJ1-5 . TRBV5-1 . TGCGCCAGCAGCTTGGTAGCTGGGGAGGGTCAGCCCCAGCATTTT CASSLVAGEGQPQHF
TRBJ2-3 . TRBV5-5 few TGTGCCAGCCACGGGCTCCCGACAGATACGCAGTATTTT CASHGLPTDTQYF
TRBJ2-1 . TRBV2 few TGTGCCAGCAGTGATACCGGGGTATTTCGGTTCTTC CASSDTGVFRFF
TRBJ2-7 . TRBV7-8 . TGTGCCAGCAGCTTCCGGGACGGCAGCTCCTACGAGCAGTACTTC CASSFRDGSSYEQYF
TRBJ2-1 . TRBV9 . TGTGCCAGCAGCGGCCACCTTGGGGGTATGGCTAGGGGTGAGCAGTTCTTC CASSGHLGGMARGEQFF
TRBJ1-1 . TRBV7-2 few TGTGCCAGCAGACAAACGACAGGAGAAGCTTTCTTT CASRQTTGEAFF
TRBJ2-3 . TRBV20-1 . TGCAGTGCTAGATTGTTAGCGCTCACAGATACGCAGTATTTT CSARLLALTDTQYF
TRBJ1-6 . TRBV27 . TGTGCCAGCAGTTCCACAGGGACGGGTAATTCACCCCTCCACTTT CASSSTGTGNSPLHF